This entry concerns a single TCR beta chain. Its matching antigen is unknown. Trimming removed 2 bases from V and 4 bases from J, with 8 bases in between. The CDR3 loop spans 13 amino acids. The germline V gene has CDR1 GTSNPN and CDR2 SVGIG (reference sequence). This entry comes from a study of T cell responses to AZD1222 COVID-19 vaccine. Study-level results: A reported finding is that nearly half of spike-specific TCRs target unmutated variant regions. Compared with day 0, the breadth and depth of the Spike-specific TCR repertoire rose significantly after two doses of AZD1222. No day 14 peak samples; only post-peak repertoires were characterized.

Generated by immunoSEQ multiplex PCR, the TCRdb table keeps only in-frame clones and is missing some. The sample has around 44,000 clones, about 86% seen once; the top ten hold less than 9%. The receptor comes from an adult who received the AZD1222 COVID-19 vaccine. The rearrangement links TRBV30 to TRBJ1-4, with TRBD1 as a possible D gene (5 bases). The source was peripheral blood, collected 28 days after the second AZD1222 dose. DNA of the CDR3: TGTGCCTGGAGTCAGGGCATTAATGAAAAACTGTTTTTT. It codes for CAWSQGINEKLFF.